This entry is about one T cell receptor (beta chain). Per the study methods: For nucleated cells, counts were estimated from reference gene primer amplification. Produced via immunoSEQ multiplex PCR; TCRdb's table is partial and in-frame only. For V, J and clone size, that table is used; D and trimming come from the DNA. The repertoire includes under 65,000 clones, roughly 80% of them detected once, and 11% to 15% sits in the top ten. This sample stems from a study of blood T cell repertoires in COVID-19. Across the whole study: Researchers got acute and convalescent COVID-19 samples from the United States, Italy and Spain. PBMCs, B-cell-depleted T cells, or T cells provided the cDNA or gDNA that made up the material.

The sequence derives from a woman in her seventies with acute or convalescent COVID-19. Sequenced sample: peripheral blood.

The CDR3 region is CASSEEGGPNTEAFF. The CDR3 nucleotides are TGTGCCAGCAGTGAAGAAGGGGGCCCGAACACTGAAGCTTTCTTT. J is TRBJ1-1 and V is TRBV2; 7 bases are a match to TRBD1. V lost 1 base, J lost 1 base, and 3 bases stayed unmatched. The CDR3 contains 15 residues. The germline CDR1 and CDR2 sequences are SNHLY and FYNNEI.